This T cell receptor (beta chain) is drawn from a study of cytomegalovirus exposure and HLA in healthy donors. Study overall: Drawn from HLA-typed donors, tens of millions of unique TCRs were held in an early data release. Overall study findings and caveats: Among the most significant clusters, several appeared linked to common viral pathogens in a later analysis.

As for this clone: Its target is not known.

Donors counted as nominally healthy when sampled, yet unrecorded immune exposures were likely. It was with 60 Vbeta and 13 Jbeta primers that the PCR ran. Sequenced by immunoSEQ multiplex PCR; TCRdb stores in-frame clones only, minus some. The sample shows approximately 88,000 clones, under 85% of them seen only once. CDR3 length equals 18 residues. The J segment lost 0 bases and the V segment lost 2 bases, leaving 9 bases of the junction unmatched. CDR1 and CDR2 from the germline V gene are SEHNR and FQNEAQ (reference sequence). This receptor was identified in a male donor in good health and CMV-seronegative. This chain uses TRBV7-9 with TRBJ2-3; 9 nucleotides align to TRBD1. Sequences were obtained from PBMCs. Here the CDR3 DNA reads TGTGCCAGCAGCTTACCCGTCGGGACAGGGACTAGCACAGATACGCAGTATTTT. This sequence encodes CASSLPVGTGTSTDTQYF.